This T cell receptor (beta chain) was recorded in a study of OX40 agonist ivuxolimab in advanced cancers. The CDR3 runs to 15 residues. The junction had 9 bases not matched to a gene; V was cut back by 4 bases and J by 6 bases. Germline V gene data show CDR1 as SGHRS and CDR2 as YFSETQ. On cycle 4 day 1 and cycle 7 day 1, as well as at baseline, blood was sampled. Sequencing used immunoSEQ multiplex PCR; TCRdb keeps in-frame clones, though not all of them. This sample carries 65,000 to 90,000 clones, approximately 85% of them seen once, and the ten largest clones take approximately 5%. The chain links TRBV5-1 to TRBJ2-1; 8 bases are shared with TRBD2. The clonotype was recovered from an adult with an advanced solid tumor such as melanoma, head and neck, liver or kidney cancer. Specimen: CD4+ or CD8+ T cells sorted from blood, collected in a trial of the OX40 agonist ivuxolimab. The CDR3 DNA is TGCGCCAGCAGCGCTCGCGGGGGGCCGGGCAATGAGCAGTTCTTC. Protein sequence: CASSARGGPGNEQFF.